This TCR beta chain was identified in a study of T cell changes during pregnancy in multiple sclerosis. Clones were read by immunoSEQ multiplex PCR, and TCRdb kept only the in-frame ones, dropping some. Of about 59,000 clones in the sample, over 85% were seen once. The V end lost 6 bases, the J end lost 6 bases, and 8 bases lay between the germline ends. The CDR3 extends over 11 amino acids. Germline V gene data show CDR1 as SNHLY and CDR2 as FYNNEI. The chain uses TRBV2 and TRBJ1-1; no firm D call. This clonotype was obtained from a female donor with multiple sclerosis, enrolled in a pregnancy study. The source was CD8+ T cells from peripheral blood mononuclear cells, collected in the third trimester of pregnancy. The CDR3 region is CASRRRAEAFF. CDR3 bases: TGTGCCAGCAGGCGGCGGGCTGAAGCTTTCTTT.